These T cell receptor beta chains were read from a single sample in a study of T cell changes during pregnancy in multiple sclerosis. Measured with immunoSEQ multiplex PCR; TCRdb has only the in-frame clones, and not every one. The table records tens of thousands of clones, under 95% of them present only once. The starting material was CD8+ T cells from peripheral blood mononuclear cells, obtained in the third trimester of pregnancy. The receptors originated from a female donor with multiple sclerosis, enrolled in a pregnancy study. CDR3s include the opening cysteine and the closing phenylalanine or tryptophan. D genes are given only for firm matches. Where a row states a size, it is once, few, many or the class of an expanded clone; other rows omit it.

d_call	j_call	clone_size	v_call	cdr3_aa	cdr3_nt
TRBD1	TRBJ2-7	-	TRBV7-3	CASSLYRGPTYEQYF	TGTGCCAGCAGCTTATACAGGGGGCCCACCTACGAGCAGTACTTC
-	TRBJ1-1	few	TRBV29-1	CSVDRGRSNTEAFF	TGCAGCGTTGATAGGGGCAGATCGAACACTGAAGCTTTCTTT
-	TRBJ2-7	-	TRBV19	CASSTHLTGEQYF	TGTGCCAGTAGTACCCACCTCACAGGTGAGCAGTACTTC
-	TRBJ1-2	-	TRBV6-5	CASSYLGQGYGGYTF	TGTGCCAGCAGTTACCTAGGGCAGGGGTACGGTGGCTACACCTTC
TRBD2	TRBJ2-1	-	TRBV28	CASSLYPGLAPYNEQFF	TGTGCCAGCAGTTTATACCCGGGACTAGCGCCCTACAATGAGCAGTTCTTC
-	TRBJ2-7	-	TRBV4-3	CASSQDLGVSYEQYF	TGCGCCAGCAGCCAAGATCTCGGGGTCTCCTACGAGCAGTACTTC
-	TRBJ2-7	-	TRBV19	CASSVLPGEGYEQYF	TGTGCCAGTAGTGTCCTACCGGGGGAAGGCTACGAGCAGTACTTC
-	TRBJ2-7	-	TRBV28	CASSFFRYEQYF	TGTGCCAGCAGTTTTTTTCGCTACGAGCAGTACTTC
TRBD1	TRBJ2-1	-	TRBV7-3	CASSFGAGQGGEQFF	TGTGCCAGCAGTTTTGGCGCGGGACAGGGAGGTGAGCAGTTCTTC
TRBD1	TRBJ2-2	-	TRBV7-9	CASSPPGQGSPGELFF	TGTGCCAGCAGCCCCCCGGGACAGGGGTCTCCCGGGGAGCTGTTTTTT
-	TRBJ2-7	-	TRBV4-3	CASSQEIEVDYEQYF	TGCGCCAGCAGCCAAGAAATCGAGGTAGACTACGAGCAGTACTTC
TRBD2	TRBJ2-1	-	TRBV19	CASSMGPSGKGDEQFF	TGTGCCAGTAGTATGGGGCCTAGCGGGAAAGGGGATGAGCAGTTCTTC
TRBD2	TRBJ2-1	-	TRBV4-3	CASSQEGLAENNEQFF	TGCGCCAGCAGCCAAGAGGGGCTAGCGGAAAACAATGAGCAGTTCTTC
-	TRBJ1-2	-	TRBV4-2	CASSQEWEVNYGYTF	TGTGCCAGCAGCCAAGAGTGGGAGGTAAACTATGGCTACACCTTC
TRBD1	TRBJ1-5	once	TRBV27	CASSFRPGGDQPQHF	TGTGCCAGCAGTTTTCGGCCAGGGGGCGACCAGCCCCAGCATTTT
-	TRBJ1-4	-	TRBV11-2	CASSRFGRGLTTNEKLFF	TGTGCCAGCAGCCGGTTCGGGCGGGGACTAACAACTAATGAAAAACTGTTTTTT
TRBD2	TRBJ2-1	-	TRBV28	CASSPAGGPYNEQFF	TGTGCCAGCAGTCCAGCGGGAGGGCCCTACAATGAGCAGTTCTTC
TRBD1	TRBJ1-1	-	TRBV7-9	CASTMTGAEAFF	TGTGCCAGCACCATGACAGGGGCTGAAGCTTTCTTT
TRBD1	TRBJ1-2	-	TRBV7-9	CASSPRDRARGNYGYTF	TGTGCCAGCAGCCCAAGGGACCGGGCCAGGGGGAACTATGGCTACACCTTC
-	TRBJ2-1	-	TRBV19	CASSIGEAYNEQFF	TGTGCCAGTAGTATTGGGGAGGCCTACAATGAGCAGTTCTTC
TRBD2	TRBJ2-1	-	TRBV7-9	CASSILPLADPYNEQFF	TGTGCCAGCAGCATCTTACCTCTAGCGGACCCCTACAATGAGCAGTTCTTC